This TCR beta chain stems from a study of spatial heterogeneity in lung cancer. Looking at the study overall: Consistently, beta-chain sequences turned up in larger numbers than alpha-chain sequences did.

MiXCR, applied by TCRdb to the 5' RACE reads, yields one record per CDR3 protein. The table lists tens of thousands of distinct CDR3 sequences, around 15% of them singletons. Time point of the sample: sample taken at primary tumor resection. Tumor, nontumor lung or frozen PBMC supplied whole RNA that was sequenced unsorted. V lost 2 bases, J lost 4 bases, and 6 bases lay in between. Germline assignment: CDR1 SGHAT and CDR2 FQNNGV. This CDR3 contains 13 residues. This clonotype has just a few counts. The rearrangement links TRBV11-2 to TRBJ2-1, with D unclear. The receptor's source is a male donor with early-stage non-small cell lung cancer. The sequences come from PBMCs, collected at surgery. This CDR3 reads CASSLREYNEQFF. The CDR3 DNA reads TGTGCCAGCAGCTTAAGAGAGTACAATGAGCAGTTCTTC.